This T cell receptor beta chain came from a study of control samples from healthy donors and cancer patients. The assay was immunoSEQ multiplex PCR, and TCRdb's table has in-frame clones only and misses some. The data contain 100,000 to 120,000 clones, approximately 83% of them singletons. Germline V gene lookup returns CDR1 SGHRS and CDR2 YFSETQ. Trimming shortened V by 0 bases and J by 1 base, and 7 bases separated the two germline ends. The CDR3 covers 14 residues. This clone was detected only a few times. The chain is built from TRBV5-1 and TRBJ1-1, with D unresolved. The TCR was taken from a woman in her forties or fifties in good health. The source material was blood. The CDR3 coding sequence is TGCGCCAGCAGCTTGGAGGTTACGAACACTGAAGCTTTCTTT. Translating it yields CASSLEVTNTEAFF.